One T cell receptor (beta chain) is described in this entry. The antigen is undetermined. The data belong to a study of T cells in Graves' hyperthyroidism and ophthalmopathy. Study-wide points: Clonotypes that were expanded in thyroid above 0.001 mostly appeared in blood too.

This CDR3 contains 12 residues. With 6 bases removed from V and 1 base from J, the gap between germline ends came to 10 bases. Germline V lookup: CDR1 DFQATT, CDR2 SNEGSKA (reference sequence). Lactation, pregnancy, other autoimmune disease or uncontrolled infection led to exclusion of patients. Blood was obtained at the first hyperthyroidism diagnosis, which preceded any ophthalmopathy symptoms. Fresh peripheral blood, roughly 9.3 ml, was the source of the PBMCs. What was amplified from RNA transcripts were TCR beta CDR3 regions. With the HTBI primer set, the TCR CDR3 went through a first round of RT-PCR. Each CDR3 protein is one row after TCRdb ran MiXCR on the multiplex PCR reads. The table lists around 700,000 distinct CDR3 sequences, 18% of them singletons, with roughly 17% in the top ten.

Input material: blood. This clonotype was sampled from a woman between 45 and 65 years old with Graves' hyperthyroidism that later progressed to Graves' ophthalmopathy. The chain links TRBV20-1 to TRBJ2-7; possible D gene TRBD2, 6 bases. The CDR3 reads CSAQDYSYEQYF. The CDR3 bases are TGCAGTGCCCAGGACTATTCCTACGAGCAGTACTTC.